These 29 T cell receptor beta chains share one sample of origin, sequenced in a study of cytomegalovirus exposure and HLA in healthy donors. The primer mix had 60 Vbeta and 13 Jbeta primers. Measured with immunoSEQ multiplex PCR; TCRdb has only the in-frame clones, and not every one. The sample contains approximately 130,000 clones, around 85% of which appear only once. Material for sequencing was PBMCs. Receptors originate from a woman aged 25 to 39 in good health and CMV-seropositive.

The rearrangement links TRBV21-1 to TRBJ1-2. TRBV21-1 is given as a pseudogene. The CDR3 extends over 18 amino acids. The CDR3 DNA follows: TGTGCCAGCAGCAAAGGGTACGGGGGGCGCGACGGAAACTATGGCTACACCTTC. Protein sequence: CASSKGYGGRDGNYGYTF.

The chain uses TRBV5-6 and TRBJ2-3; TRBD1 matches at 9 bases. The germline CDR1 and CDR2 sequences are SGHDT and YYEEEE. V shed 4 bases and J 3 bases; nucleotides not matched to a gene: 18. The CDR3 is made up of 19 amino acids. The DNA for the CDR3 is TGTGCCAGCAGCCCTCGGGGCGGACAGGGGTTCGTGATTACAGATACGCAGTATTTT. Its translation is CASSPRGGQGFVITDTQYF.

V is TRBV5-6 and J is TRBJ2-5, with TRBD2 matching over 7 bases. Near its end, the DNA agrees better with TRBJ2-7, so the J call may be wrong. Per germline, CDR1 SGHDT and CDR2 YYEEEE. CDR3 length equals 13 residues. CDR3 nucleotides: TGTGCCAGCAGCTTCGGGAGGTCCTACGAGCAGTACTTC. As protein: CASSFGRSYEQYF.

The gene calls are TRBV30 and TRBJ1-4, with a weak D call TRBD1 (6 bases). The germline V and J ends were trimmed by 0 bases and 8 bases, with 19 bases remaining between them. Germline V gene data show CDR1 as GTSNPN and CDR2 as SVGIG (reference sequence). The CDR3 runs 16 residues. The CDR3 DNA sequence: TGTGCCTGGAGTGTAGGTGTAACAGGGCACTCAGAAAAACTGTTTTTT. As protein: CAWSVGVTGHSEKLFF.

This clone appeared once. The rearrangement joins TRBV28 to TRBJ1-3, with 8 nucleotides matching TRBD1. This CDR3 is 14 amino acids long. The V gene's germline CDR1 is MDHEN and CDR2 SYDVKM. V dropped 5 bases and J dropped 4; count of bases not matched to a gene: 4. The CDR3 loop is CASSQGAAGNTIYF. CDR3 nucleotide sequence: TGTGCCAGCAGTCAGGGGGCAGCCGGAAACACCATATATTTT.

The chain couples TRBV11-2 to TRBJ1-5, with a possible D match to TRBD1 (5 bases). CDR1 is SGHAT, CDR2 FQNNGV, per germline. The ends were cut back, 1 base at V and 3 bases at J, with 10 bases in the middle. The CDR3 length is 15 residues. CDR3 coding DNA: TGTGCCAGCAGCTTAGGGGGGGATGACAATCAGCCCCAGCATTTT. Its protein is CASSLGGDDNQPQHF.

This chain links TRBV5-1 with TRBJ2-5, with D possibly matching TRBD2 (6 bases). The germline V gene has CDR1 SGHRS and CDR2 YFSETQ. CDR3 length: 14 amino acids. The germline V and J ends were trimmed by 2 bases and 4 bases, with 12 bases remaining between them. CDR3: CASSFGMEGETQYF. CDR3 nucleotide sequence: TGCGCCAGCAGCTTTGGCATGGAGGGAGAGACCCAGTACTTC.

This chain joins TRBV5-1 and TRBJ1-3; no definite D call. V dropped 4 bases and J dropped 0 bases, with 8 bases sitting between them. The CDR3 extends over 14 amino acids. CDR1 and CDR2 (germline): SGHRS, YFSETQ. The CDR3 loop reads CASSTRGSGNTIYF. CDR3 DNA: TGCGCCAGCAGCACCCGGGGCTCTGGAAACACCATATATTTT.

The V gene is TRBV6-5, the J gene TRBJ2-7, with D maybe TRBD2 (6 bases). Trimming removed 11 bases from V and 3 bases from J, with 20 bases in between. The length of the CDR3 is 14 residues. Germline loops: CDR1 MNHEY, CDR2 SVGAGI. CDR3 residues: CAAWSPGVGYEQYF. CDR3 nucleotides: TGTGCCGCCTGGTCCCCGGGGGTAGGCTACGAGCAGTACTTC.

The chain is built from TRBV28 and TRBJ1-2; no firm D call. V was trimmed by 6 bases and J by 4 bases, leaving 15 bases between them. The germline V gene has CDR1 MDHEN and CDR2 SYDVKM. The CDR3 is 14 residues long. CDR3 nucleotides: TGTGCCAGCAGCTCCCCCGGGGAGGCCTATGGCTACACCTTC. This translates into CASSSPGEAYGYTF.

The chain uses TRBV5-1 and TRBJ1-6, with 8 positions matching TRBD1. With 4 bases clipped from V and 9 bases from J, the junction kept 12 bases outside the gene matches. Per the germline V gene, CDR1 is SGHRS and CDR2 is YFSETQ. The CDR3 has 16 residues. CDR3 protein: CASSPGQGGSGSPLHF. CDR3 sequence (DNA): TGCGCCAGCAGCCCCGGACAGGGAGGTTCGGGTTCACCCCTCCACTTT.

V gene TRBV9 combines with J gene TRBJ1-2, with no clear D. Trimming stripped 3 bases from V and 2 bases from J, with 5 bases between. The CDR3 extends over 12 amino acids. Per germline, CDR1 SGDLS and CDR2 YYNGEE. The CDR3 protein is CASSALNYGYTF. The CDR3 coding sequence is TGTGCCAGCAGCGCCTTAAACTATGGCTACACCTTC.

The chain uses TRBV9 and TRBJ1-5, with 11 bases matching TRBD1. The CDR3 sequence is 15 residues long. CDR1 SGDLS and CDR2 YYNGEE come from the germline V gene. J was trimmed by 7 bases and V by 4 bases; bases with no gene match: 7. Written as DNA, the CDR3 is TGTGCCAGCAGCCCTGGGACAGGGGGATGGCAGCCCCAGCATTTT. Protein sequence: CASSPGTGGWQPQHF.

The genes are TRBV5-1 and TRBJ2-5; 11 bases are shared with TRBD2. This CDR3 spans 15 amino acids. The germline CDR1 and CDR2 sequences are SGHRS and YFSETQ. Trimming at V came to 1 base and at J to 4 bases, leaving 3 bases not matched to a gene. DNA of the CDR3: TGCGCCAGCAGCTTGAATAGCGGGGGGGTAGAGACCCAGTACTTC. It translates to CASSLNSGGVETQYF.

The V gene is TRBV19, the J gene TRBJ1-1; D is uncertain. Germline V gene sequence: CDR1 LNHDA, CDR2 SQIVND (reference sequence). Between the trimmed V and J ends, which lost 3 bases and 1 base, there was a span of 3 bases. The CDR3 covers 12 residues. The CDR3 region has the DNA TGTGCCAGTAGTATTCAGAACACTGAAGCTTTCTTT. Protein sequence: CASSIQNTEAFF.

V usage is TRBV5-5 and J usage is TRBJ2-1; a weak D match, TRBD1 (5 bases). The CDR3 is made up of 15 amino acids. Trimming took off 1 base at V and 0 bases at J, with 8 bases between the two ends. Germline V CDR1 and CDR2: SGHKS, YYEKEE (reference sequence). DNA of the CDR3: TGTGCCAGCAGCTTGTCAGGGAACTCCTACAATGAGCAGTTCTTC. As protein: CASSLSGNSYNEQFF.

The chain couples TRBV6-1 to TRBJ1-2; 8 positions agree with TRBD1. The length of the CDR3 is 13 residues. Germline V CDR1 and CDR2: MNHNS, SASEGT. V trimming: 6 bases; J trimming: 3 bases; junction bases outside the gene matches: 3. This CDR3 is CASRVTGDYGYTF. The DNA of the CDR3 is TGTGCCAGCAGGGTGACAGGGGACTATGGCTACACCTTC.

The V gene is TRBV7-3, the J gene TRBJ2-1; D is perhaps TRBD1 (5 bases). CDR1 and CDR2 (germline): SGHTA, FQGTGA. This CDR3 contains 20 residues. V was clipped by 5 bases and J by 4 bases, with 30 bases between them. In DNA, the CDR3 is TGTGCCAGCAGCCTCAGGCCCCTCCTCTCGACAGCCGCCAGTTACAATGAGCAGTTCTTC. Translated, it gives CASSLRPLLSTAASYNEQFF.

The CDR3 here is CASSLSGGADTQYF. The CDR3, as DNA: TGCGCCAGCAGCCTCAGCGGGGGTGCAGATACGCAGTATTTT. This sequence joins TRBV5-1 and TRBJ2-3, with TRBD2 matching over 8 bases. V shed 4 bases and J 4 bases; nucleotides not matched to a gene: 5. The germline CDR1 and CDR2 sequences are SGHRS and YFSETQ. This CDR3 has 14 residues.

The chain recombines TRBV5-8 with TRBJ1-5; unclear D gene. V was clipped by 0 bases and J by 1 base, with 11 bases between them. The CDR3 loop spans 16 amino acids. Germline lookup yields CDR1 SGHTS and CDR2 YDEGEE. CDR3 DNA: TGTGCCAGCAGCTTGGGTGTGGAGAGGAGCAATCAGCCCCAGCATTTT. This sequence encodes CASSLGVERSNQPQHF.

CDR3 sequence: CASSQLDRTTGELFF. CDR3 coding DNA: TGCGCCAGCAGCCAGTTGGACAGGACCACCGGGGAGCTGTTTTTT. V gene TRBV4-1 combines with J gene TRBJ2-2; 7 bases match TRBD1. Per germline, CDR1 MGHRA and CDR2 YSYEKL. This CDR3 is built from 15 residues. The V segment lost 3 bases and the J segment 4 bases; nucleotides outside the gene matches: 5.

This clone appeared a few times. This chain links TRBV27 with TRBJ2-7, with 9 bases that match TRBD2. There are 15 residues in the CDR3. Germline V gene sequence: CDR1 MNHEY, CDR2 SMNVEV (reference sequence). V shed 3 bases, J shed 4 bases, and the junction held 7 bases outside the gene matches. CDR3 coding DNA: TGTGCCAGCAGTTTCGGCGGGAGGGTTTGGTACGAGCAGTACTTC. Its translation: CASSFGGRVWYEQYF.

This rearrangement joins TRBV18 to TRBJ1-1; TRBD1 is a possible D gene (6 bases). The CDR3 length is 13 residues. The V gene's germline CDR1 is KGHSH and CDR2 LQKENI. The V gene lost 10 bases and the J gene lost 1 base, with 13 bases spanning the gap. The CDR3 loop reads CATAGDKNTEAFF. The CDR3 nucleotides read TGTGCCACCGCCGGGGACAAGAACACTGAAGCTTTCTTT.

The rearrangement uses TRBV9 and TRBJ2-7, with 8 bases matching TRBD2. Trimming removed 0 bases from V and 4 bases from J; junction bases left unmatched: 3. The CDR3 has 14 amino acids. Germline CDR1 SGDLS, CDR2 YYNGEE. The CDR3 coding sequence is TGTGCCAGCAGCGTAGCGGCGGGAGGTTACGAGCAGTACTTC. Its protein is CASSVAAGGYEQYF. The full variable domain, completed using reference TRBV9 and TRBJ2-7, is DSGVTQTPKHLITATGQRVTLRCSPRSGDLSVYWYQQSLDQGLQFLIQYYNGEERAKGNILERFSAQQFPDLHSELNLSSLELGDSALYFCASSVAAGGYEQYFGPGTRLTVT.

The chain has TRBV10-3 and TRBJ2-5, with 10 nucleotides matching TRBD1. V trimming: 5 bases; J trimming: 3 bases; junction bases outside the gene matches: 3. Germline CDR1 reads ENHRY; CDR2 reads SYGVKD. The length of the CDR3 is 14 residues. CDR3 nucleotides: TGTGCCATCAGTCCGGGGACAGGGGAAGAGACCCAGTACTTC. Encoded protein: CAISPGTGEETQYF.

The V and J genes are TRBV5-4 and TRBJ2-3, with TRBD2 matching over 9 bases. The germline V gene encodes CDR1 SGHNT and CDR2 YYREEE (reference sequence). J lost 4 bases, V lost 7 bases, and 7 bases had no gene match. The CDR3 sequence is 14 residues long. CDR3 residues: CASRAGGGADTQYF. The CDR3 nucleotides read TGTGCCAGCCGAGCGGGAGGAGGGGCAGATACGCAGTATTTT.

V is TRBV2 and J is TRBJ2-7, with D possibly matching TRBD1 (6 bases). The CDR3 is 12 amino acids. Germline CDR1 reads SNHLY; CDR2 reads FYNNEI. The V end lost 3 bases, the J end lost 13 bases, and 16 bases lay between the germline ends. The CDR3 region is CASSDRDTQKYF. As DNA, the CDR3 is TGTGCCAGCAGTGATCGGGACACCCAAAAATACTTC.

The chain is built from TRBV6-1 and TRBJ2-3; 8 bases align to TRBD2. The CDR3 sequence is 13 residues long. Germline CDR1 reads MNHNS; CDR2 reads SASEGT. The V and J ends lost 10 bases and 4 bases, in that order; junction bases with no gene match: 7. The CDR3 nucleotides are TGTGCCATCTCCGGGACTAGTGCAGATACGCAGTATTTT. This codes for CAISGTSADTQYF.

CDR3 in amino acids: CARSLDSPYNEQFF. CDR3 bases: TGTGCCAGAAGCTTGGACAGCCCCTACAATGAGCAGTTCTTC. J is TRBJ2-1 and V is TRBV5-3; no clear D. TRBV5-3 is recorded as an ORF, its role being uncertain. The CDR3 is 14 residues long. V gave up 0 bases and J gave up 2 bases, with 6 bases separating them.